This T cell receptor beta chain was retrieved from a study of T cell clonotyping in hematopoietic cell transplantation. Study results and caveats: Recipient TCR diversity dropped after transplant; expanded clonotypes rose from day 30 to 180. Few recipient clonotypes overlapped donors; over 95% were de novo at given depth.

Germline loops: CDR1 SGHRS, CDR2 YFSETQ. The CDR3 totals 14 residues. V was cut by 4 bases and J by 12 bases, with 22 bases left in between. This clone was found once. The target antigen is unknown. Some clones are missing from TCRdb's copy, which holds only in-frame ones; the method was immunoSEQ multiplex PCR. The sample gives approximately 12,000 clones, roughly nine tenths of which show up once; under 4% is in the top ten. This receptor was taken from a human donor who either received an allogeneic hematopoietic cell transplant for a myeloid malignancy or was a related donor (not recorded which). Some clones in this sample may be carry-over from other donors' samples. Sequencing was performed on peripheral blood mononuclear cells. The rearrangement uses TRBV5-1 and TRBJ1-2, with TRBD1 as a possible D gene (5 bases). CDR3 nucleotide sequence: TGCGCCAGCAGCCTGGAGGGGCCCGGACCGCGGAACACCTTC. It is translated as CASSLEGPGPRNTF.